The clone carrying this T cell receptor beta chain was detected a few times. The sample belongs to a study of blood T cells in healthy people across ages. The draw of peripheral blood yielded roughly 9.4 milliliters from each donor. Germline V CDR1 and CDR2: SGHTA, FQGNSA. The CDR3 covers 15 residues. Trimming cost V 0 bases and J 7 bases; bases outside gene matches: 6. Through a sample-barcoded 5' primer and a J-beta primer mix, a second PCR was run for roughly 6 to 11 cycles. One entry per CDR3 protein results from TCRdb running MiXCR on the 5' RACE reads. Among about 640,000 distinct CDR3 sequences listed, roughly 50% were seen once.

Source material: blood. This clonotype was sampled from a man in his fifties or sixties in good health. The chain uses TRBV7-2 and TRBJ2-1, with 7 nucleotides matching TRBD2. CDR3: CASSLASGVGNEQFF. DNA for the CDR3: TGTGCCAGCAGCTTAGCCAGCGGGGTTGGAAATGAGCAGTTCTTC.